This TCR beta chain was recorded in a study of blood T cell repertoires in COVID-19. Overall study context: Whether acute or convalescent, the COVID-19 samples came from the United States, Italy and Spain.

Authors' methods: Amplification of reference gene primers provided the estimated nucleated cell counts. Generated by immunoSEQ multiplex PCR, the TCRdb table keeps only in-frame clones and is missing some. V, J and clone size derive from that table, while D and trimming were established from the DNA sequence. The sample comprises some 200,000 clones, around nine tenths of which are singletons, and nearly 0.55% rests with the top ten. Germline V CDR1 and CDR2: SEHNR, FQNEAQ (reference sequence). V gave up 4 bases and J gave up 3 bases, with 15 bases separating them. The CDR3 spans 15 residues. Sequenced: peripheral blood. The rearrangement joins TRBV7-9 to TRBJ1-1; D is uncertain. The sequence came from a man aged 50 to 59 with acute or convalescent COVID-19. The DNA for the CDR3 is TGTGCCAGCAGCTCGAAGACTCGATGGGACACTGAAGCTTTCTTT. Amino acids: CASSSKTRWDTEAFF.